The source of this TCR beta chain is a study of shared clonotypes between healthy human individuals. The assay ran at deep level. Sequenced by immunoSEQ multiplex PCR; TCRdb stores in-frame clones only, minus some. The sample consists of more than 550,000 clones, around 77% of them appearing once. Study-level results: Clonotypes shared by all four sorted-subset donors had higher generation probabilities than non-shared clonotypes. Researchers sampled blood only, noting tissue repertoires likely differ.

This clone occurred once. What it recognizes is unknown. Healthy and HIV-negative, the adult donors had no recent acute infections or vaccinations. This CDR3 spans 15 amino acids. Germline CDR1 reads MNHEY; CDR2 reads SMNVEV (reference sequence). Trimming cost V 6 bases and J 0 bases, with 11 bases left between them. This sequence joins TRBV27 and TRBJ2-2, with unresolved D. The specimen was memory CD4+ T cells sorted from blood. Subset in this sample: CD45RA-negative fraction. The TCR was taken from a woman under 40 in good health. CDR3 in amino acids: CASRRDTTNTGELFF. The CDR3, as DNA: TGTGCCAGCAGACGAGACACCACGAACACCGGGGAGCTGTTTTTT.